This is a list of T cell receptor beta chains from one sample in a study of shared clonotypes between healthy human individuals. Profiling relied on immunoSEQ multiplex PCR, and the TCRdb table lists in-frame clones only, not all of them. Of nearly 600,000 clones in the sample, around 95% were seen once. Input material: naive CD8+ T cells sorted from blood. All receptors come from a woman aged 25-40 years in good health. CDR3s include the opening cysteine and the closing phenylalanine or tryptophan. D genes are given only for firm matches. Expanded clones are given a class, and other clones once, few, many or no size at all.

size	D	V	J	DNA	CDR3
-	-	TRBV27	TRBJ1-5	TGTGCCAGCAGTTTATATAGGGGCGATCAGCCCCAGCATTTT	CASSLYRGDQPQHF
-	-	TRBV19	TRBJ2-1	TGTGCCACAAAGGGGGTTGCGGAAAAGCAGTTCTTC	CATKGVAEKQFF
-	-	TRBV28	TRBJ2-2	TGTGCCAGCAGTTTAGGAAAAGGAACGACCGGGGAGCTGTTTTTT	CASSLGKGTTGELFF
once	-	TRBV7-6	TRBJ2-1	TGTGCCAGCAGTTTTGAGGGGATCAATGAGCAGTTCTTC	CASSFEGINEQFF
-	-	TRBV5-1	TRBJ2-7	TGCGCCAGCAGGGGCGGGACAGAACCCTACGAGCAGTACTTC	CASRGGTEPYEQYF
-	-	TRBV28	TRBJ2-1	TGTGCCAGCAGTTTCTCACTAAGAAATGAGCAGTTCTTC	CASSFSLRNEQFF
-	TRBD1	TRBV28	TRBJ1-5	TGTGCCAGCAGGACTGACAGGGGGGGGAATCAGCCCCAGCATTTT	CASRTDRGGNQPQHF
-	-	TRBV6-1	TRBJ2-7	TGTGCCAGCAGTGAAGTAGGAGGCCGGGGGCCATCGTCCTACGAGCAGTACTTC	CASSEVGGRGPSSYEQYF
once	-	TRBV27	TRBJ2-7	TGTGCCAGCAGTTTCTCGTCAGGGTCGGCCTACGAGCAGTACTTC	CASSFSSGSAYEQYF
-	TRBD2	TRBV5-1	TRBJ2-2	TGCGCCAGCAGCTCGTTACTAGCGGGAGATACCGGGGAGCTGTTTTTT	CASSSLLAGDTGELFF
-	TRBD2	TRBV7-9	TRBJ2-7	TGTGCCAGCAGCATCGGGACTAGCGGGAGGAGCTCCTACGAGCAGTACTTC	CASSIGTSGRSSYEQYF
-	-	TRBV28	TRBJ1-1	TGTGCCAGCAGTCTCGGGTGGAACACTGAAGCTTTCTTT	CASSLGWNTEAFF
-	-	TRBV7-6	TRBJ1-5	TGTGCCAGCAGCTTCGGTAAAAATCAGCCCCAGCATTTT	CASSFGKNQPQHF
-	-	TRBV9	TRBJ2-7	TGTGCCAGCAGCCCCACCGGACAGATTTTCTCCTACGAGCAGTACTTC	CASSPTGQIFSYEQYF
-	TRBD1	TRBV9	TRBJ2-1	TGTGCCAGCAGCGGGAGTCTTTGGGACAGCTCTCTAAATGAGCAGTTCTTC	CASSGSLWDSSLNEQFF
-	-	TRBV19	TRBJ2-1	TGTGCCAGTAGTATTGTGTTAAGCTCCTACAATGAGCAGTTCTTC	CASSIVLSSYNEQFF
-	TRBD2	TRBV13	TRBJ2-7	TGTGCCAGCAGCTCTCTAGCGGGAGGGGTTTCCTACGAGCAGTACTTC	CASSSLAGGVSYEQYF
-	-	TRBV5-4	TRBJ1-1	TGTGCCAGCAGGGGGGGGTATAATGAAGCTTTCTTT	CASRGGYNEAFF
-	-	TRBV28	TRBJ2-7	TGTGCCAGCAGTTCGGGACTGAGGAACGAGCAGTACTTC	CASSSGLRNEQYF
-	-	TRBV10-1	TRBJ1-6	TGCGCCAGCAGCCCGGGACACATCCATTCACCCCTCCACTTT	CASSPGHIHSPLHF
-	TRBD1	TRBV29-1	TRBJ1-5	TGCAGCGTTGAAGATCCTAGGACAGGGGGAAAATTTCAGCCCCAGCATTTT	CSVEDPRTGGKFQPQHF
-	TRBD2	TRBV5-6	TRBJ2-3	TGTGCCAGCAGCTTCGGCGGGGGGATAGGGGATACGCAGTATTTT	CASSFGGGIGDTQYF
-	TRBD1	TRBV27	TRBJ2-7	TGTGCCAGCAGTTTACAGGGGGCTGGTGCGAGGGAGCAGTACTTC	CASSLQGAGAREQYF
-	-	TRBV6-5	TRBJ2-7	TGTGCCAGCAGTTACTCGAATGGACACCAAACCTACGAGCAGTACTTC	CASSYSNGHQTYEQYF
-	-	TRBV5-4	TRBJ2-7	TGTGCCAGCAGCTTGGGGGACCGAGACTACGAGCAGTACTTC	CASSLGDRDYEQYF
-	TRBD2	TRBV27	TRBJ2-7	TGTGCCAGCAGTTACAGCGGGGCGGCTTTTAGCTCCTACGAGCAGTACTTC	CASSYSGAAFSSYEQYF
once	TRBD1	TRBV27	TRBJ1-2	TGTGCCAGCAGTTTATCACCGGGGACAGGAGGGGGCTACACCTTC	CASSLSPGTGGGYTF
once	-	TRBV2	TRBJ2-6	TGTGCCAGCAGTGAACAGCCCTCTGGGGCCAACGTCCTGACTTTC	CASSEQPSGANVLTF
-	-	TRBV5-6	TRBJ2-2	TGTGCCAGCAGCTCGGACAGTTTAGGCACCGGGGAGCTGTTTTTT	CASSSDSLGTGELFF
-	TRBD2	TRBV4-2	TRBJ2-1	TGTGCCAGCAGCCGAAAGCGGGAGTATGCGAATGAGCAGTTCTTC	CASSRKREYANEQFF
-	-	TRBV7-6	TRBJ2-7	TGTGCCAGCAGCTTAGCTGGGCCCTACGAGCAGTACTTC	CASSLAGPYEQYF
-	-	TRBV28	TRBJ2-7	TGTGCCAGCAGTTTCCCGGGTAACTACGAGCAGTACTTC	CASSFPGNYEQYF
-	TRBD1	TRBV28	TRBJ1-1	TGTGCCAGCAGTTTCCCCACAGGGGCGTTCGGGCGGAACACTGAAGCTTTCTTT	CASSFPTGAFGRNTEAFF
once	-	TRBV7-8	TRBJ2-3	TGTGCCAGCAGACGCACCCGCGGCCCCACAGATACGCAGTATTTT	CASRRTRGPTDTQYF
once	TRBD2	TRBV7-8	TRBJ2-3	TGTGCCAGCAGCTTAGATGGCGGGAGGCCAGATACGCAGTATTTT	CASSLDGGRPDTQYF
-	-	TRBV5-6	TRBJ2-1	TGTGCCAGCTCCGGAGGCTTGGCTGAGCAGTTCTTC	CASSGGLAEQFF
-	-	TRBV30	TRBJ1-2	TGTGCCTGGAGTAAGGTGCATTTTACGTATGGCTACACCTTC	CAWSKVHFTYGYTF
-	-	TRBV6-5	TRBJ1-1	TGTGCCAGCAGTTATTGGCAGGGTGACACTGAAGCTTTCTTT	CASSYWQGDTEAFF
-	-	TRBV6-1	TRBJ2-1	TGTGCCAGCAGTGATAGGCGGGGACACGAGCAGTTCTTC	CASSDRRGHEQFF
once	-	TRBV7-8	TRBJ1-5	TGTGCCAGCAGCTTAGAACGGGCCTTTAGACAGCCCCAGCATTTT	CASSLERAFRQPQHF
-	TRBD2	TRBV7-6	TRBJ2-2	TGTGCCAGCAGCCCCCTTCGGAGGGAGGGCTACGGGGAGCTGTTTTTT	CASSPLRREGYGELFF
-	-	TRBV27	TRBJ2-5	TGTGCCCGCCTCCAAGAGACCCAGTACTTC	CARLQETQYF
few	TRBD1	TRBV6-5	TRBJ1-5	TGTGCCAGCGGTGGGACAGTCAATCAGCCCCAGCATTTT	CASGGTVNQPQHF
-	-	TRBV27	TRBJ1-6	TGTGCCAGCAGTACGACCACATCACCCCTCCACTTT	CASSTTTSPLHF
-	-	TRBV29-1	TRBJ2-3	TGCAGCGTTGATTCCCAGAAAAGCACAGATACGCAGTATTTT	CSVDSQKSTDTQYF
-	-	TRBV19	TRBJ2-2	TGTGCCAGTACGGGAACGACCGGGGAGCTGTTTTTT	CASTGTTGELFF
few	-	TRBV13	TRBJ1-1	TGTGCCAGCAGCGGGACGGCTGACCATGAAGCTTTCTTT	CASSGTADHEAFF
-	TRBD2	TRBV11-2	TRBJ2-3	TGTGCCAGCAGCTTAGGACTAGCGGGAGCCCGTCAGACAGATACGCAGTATTTT	CASSLGLAGARQTDTQYF
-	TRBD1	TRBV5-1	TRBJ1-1	TGCGCCAGCAGCTTAAGCAGGGGGTATTTGAACACTGAAGCTTTCTTT	CASSLSRGYLNTEAFF
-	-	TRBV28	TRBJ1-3	TGTGCCAGCAGTTTAGAAAACACCATATATTTT	CASSLENTIYF
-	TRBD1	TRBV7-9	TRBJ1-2	TGTGCCAGCAGCTTAGGAGACAGGGGGTCTACCTACACCTTC	CASSLGDRGSTYTF
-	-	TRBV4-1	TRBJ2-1	TGCGCCAGCAGCCTCAGATTGGACTACAATGAGCAGTTCTTC	CASSLRLDYNEQFF
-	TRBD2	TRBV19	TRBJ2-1	TGTGCCAGTAGTATTATCTCTTCCGGACTAGTCTACAATGAGCAGTTCTTC	CASSIISSGLVYNEQFF
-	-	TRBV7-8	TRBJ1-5	TGTGCCAGCAACCTCTTAGGGGGGTATAGCAATCAGCCCCAGCATTTT	CASNLLGGYSNQPQHF
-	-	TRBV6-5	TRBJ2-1	TGTGCCAGCAGTTACTCGGAGGGCCCCAATGAGCAGTTCTTC	CASSYSEGPNEQFF
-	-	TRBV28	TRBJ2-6	TGTGCCAGCAGTTTCGGGGCTCTGGGGGCCAACGTCCTGACTTTC	CASSFGALGANVLTF